These 32 T cell receptor beta chains originate from one sample sequenced in a study of T cells after yellow fever vaccination. TCRdb passed the 5' RACE reads through MiXCR, listing each CDR3 protein once. The sample lists tens of thousands of distinct CDR3 sequences; 7.4% were seen once. The sample here was CD8+ T cells sorted from PBMCs, taken around 15 days after the first yellow fever vaccination. Source of these receptors: a man between 18 and 35 years old who received the YFV17D yellow fever vaccine.

This clonotype was seen many times. V usage is TRBV2 and J usage is TRBJ2-3; 9 nucleotides agree with TRBD2. The CDR3 covers 17 residues. V trimming: 3 bases; J trimming: 2 bases; junction bases outside the gene matches: 9. Germline loops: CDR1 SNHLY, CDR2 FYNNEI. CDR3 in amino acids: CASSETLTGLATDTQYF. The DNA of the CDR3 is TGTGCCAGCAGTGAGACCTTGACGGGACTAGCCACAGATACGCAGTATTTT.

The table lists this clonotype with many counts. The rearrangement links TRBV6-5 to TRBJ2-3, with 9 bases aligning to TRBD2. Germline V gives CDR1 MNHEY, CDR2 SVGAGI. V trimming: 0 bases; J trimming: 3 bases; junction bases outside the gene matches: 7. The CDR3 sequence is 17 residues long. The DNA for the CDR3 is TGTGCCAGCAGTTACTCGTGGTCTAGCGGGGCAACAGATACGCAGTATTTT. Its translation is CASSYSWSSGATDTQYF.

The sample holds many counts of this clonotype. The V call is TRBV5-1, the J call TRBJ2-1; 9 nucleotides line up with TRBD2. The length of the CDR3 is 16 residues. Germline V gives CDR1 SGHRS, CDR2 YFSETQ. V was clipped by 0 bases and J by 5 bases; unmatched bases: 6. DNA for the CDR3: TGCGCCAGCAGCTTGGGGAGCGGGGGGCGTAACAATGAGCAGTTCTTC. It is translated as CASSLGSGGRNNEQFF.

This clonotype occurred a few times. The V and J genes are TRBV12-3 or TRBV12-4 and TRBJ1-2; no clear D. This CDR3 is built from 15 residues. V lost 2 bases and J lost 5, with 15 bases in between. The CDR3 DNA follows: TGTGCCAGCAGTTTAAGGCCTGAACTCAAGTATGGCTACACCTTC. Protein: CASSLRPELKYGYTF.

The sample holds many counts of this clonotype. This chain links TRBV12-3 or TRBV12-4 with TRBJ1-6; a weak D match, TRBD1 (6 bases). The CDR3 has 14 residues. Trimming took 3 bases from V and 10 from J, leaving 13 bases between them. CDR3: CASSFTGWESPLHF. The DNA of the CDR3 is TGTGCCAGCAGTTTCACAGGGTGGGAATCACCCCTCCACTTT.

At least ten counts were recorded for this clonotype. The chain is built from TRBV6-2 or TRBV6-3 and TRBJ2-6; D may correspond to TRBD1 or TRBD2 (5 bases each). V was pared by 2 bases and J by 3 bases, with 5 bases between. Germline assignment: CDR1 MNHEY and CDR2 SVGEGT. This CDR3 is built from 14 residues. DNA for the CDR3: TGTGCCAGCAGTTACGGGGGTGGGGCCAACGTCCTGACTTTC. It translates to CASSYGGGANVLTF.

This clonotype was detected many times. The chain recombines TRBV29-1 with TRBJ2-5; TRBD2 is a possible D gene (6 bases). Germline assignment: CDR1 SQVTM and CDR2 ANQGSEA. Trimming shortened V by 2 bases and J by 1 base, and 11 bases separated the two germline ends. The CDR3 spans 14 residues. This CDR3 is CSVEQRAGQETQYF. The CDR3, as DNA: TGCAGCGTTGAACAGCGGGCAGGCCAAGAGACCCAGTACTTC.

In this sample, this clonotype turned up many times. The chain carries TRBV29-1 and TRBJ1-2; D ambiguous. Trimming took off 4 bases at V and 2 bases at J, with 11 bases between the two ends. Looked up from germline, CDR1 is SQVTM and CDR2 is ANQGSEA. The CDR3 is 13 amino acids. CDR3 amino acids: CSVGAGENYGYTF. CDR3 nucleotides: TGCAGCGTTGGGGCAGGCGAGAACTATGGCTACACCTTC.

This clonotype was counted many times. The V and J genes are TRBV5-6 and TRBJ1-1; 8 nucleotides line up with TRBD1. CDR1 and CDR2 (germline): SGHDT, YYEEEE. The CDR3 has 12 amino acids. The junction had 0 bases not matched to a gene; V was cut back by 4 bases and J by 4 bases. The CDR3: CASSTGGTEAFF. The CDR3 DNA follows: TGTGCCAGCAGCACAGGGGGCACTGAAGCTTTCTTT.

The genes are TRBV20-1 and TRBJ2-7; TRBD2 might be the D (5 bases). Looked up from germline, CDR1 is DFQATT and CDR2 is SNEGSKA (reference sequence). CDR3 length: 13 residues. The CDR3 nucleotides read TGCATTGGGAGCCAGGCCGCGGGCTACGAGCAGTACTTC. It encodes CIGSQAAGYEQYF.

This clonotype has only a few counts. The chain is built from TRBV4-2 and TRBJ2-5; D is undetermined. CDR3 size: 15 residues. Trimming took off 0 bases at V and 1 base at J, with 9 bases between the two ends. Germline CDR1 LGHNA, CDR2 YNFKEQ. The CDR3: CASSQDTASQETQYF. CDR3 coding DNA: TGTGCCAGCAGCCAAGATACGGCTAGCCAAGAGACCCAGTACTTC.

This clonotype has ten or more counts. V is TRBV6-5 and J is TRBJ2-7; no clear D gene. The CDR3 length is 13 residues. Germline V gene lookup returns CDR1 MNHEY and CDR2 SVGAGI. V gave up 3 bases and J gave up 3 bases, with 9 bases separating them. This CDR3 is CASSYKDGYEQYV. The CDR3 bases are TGTGCCAGCAGTTATAAGGACGGCTACGAGCAGTACGTC.

The chain links TRBV7-6 to TRBJ1-5; D gene uncertain. This CDR3 contains 14 residues. Deletions cut 8 bases from V and 5 bases from J, with 16 bases between. CDR1 is SGHVS and CDR2 is FNYEAQ in the germline V gene. The CDR3 reads CASASLAGDQPQHF. For the CDR3, the DNA is TGTGCCAGCGCCTCACTCGCCGGGGATCAGCCCCAGCATTTT. Full variable domain (outside the CDR3, taken from reference TRBV7-6 and TRBJ1-5): GAGVSQSPRYKVTKRGQDVALRCDPISGHVSLYWYRQALGQGPEFLTYFNYEAQQDKSGLPNDRFSAERPEGSISTLTIQRTEQRDSAMYRCASASLAGDQPQHFGDGTRLSIL.

The sample holds many counts of this clonotype. CDR3 amino acids: CASSPKMGETYNEQFF. In nucleotides, the CDR3 is TGTGCCAGCAGCCCTAAGATGGGGGAAACCTACAATGAGCAGTTCTTC. The chain uses TRBV7-9 and TRBJ2-1; D may be TRBD1 or TRBD2 (5 bases each). The V gene's germline CDR1 is SEHNR and CDR2 FQNEAQ (reference sequence). The V and J ends lost 5 bases and 2 bases respectively, with 16 bases between them. The CDR3 runs to 16 residues.

This clonotype was recorded many times. The CDR3 nucleotides are TGTGCCATTCAGGGGACAGGGGGCATGTCAGATACGCAGTATTTT. Translating gives CAIQGTGGMSDTQYF. This sequence joins TRBV28 and TRBJ2-3; TRBD1 matches at 12 bases. This CDR3 has 15 residues. Unmatched junction bases numbered 9, after V lost 10 bases and J lost 4 bases. Germline CDR1 is MDHEN and CDR2 is SYDVKM.

The chain is built from TRBV12-3 or TRBV12-4 and TRBJ2-4; 8 nucleotides agree with TRBD2. J gave up 1 base and V 6 bases, and 14 bases lay outside the gene matches. The CDR3 totals 18 residues. The CDR3 region is CASSPGTIAGTAKNIQYF. In nucleotides, the CDR3 is TGTGCCAGCAGCCCCGGGACGATAGCGGGGACTGCCAAAAACATTCAGTACTTC.

This clonotype was observed many times. The chain combines TRBV29-1 with TRBJ2-7; 7 positions match TRBD1. From germline, CDR1 is SQVTM and CDR2 ANQGSEA. The CDR3 is 14 amino acids. Losses at the gene ends were 0 bases for V and 4 bases for J; bases not matched to a gene: 6. CDR3: CSVEDQGVGYEQYF. The DNA for the CDR3 is TGCAGCGTTGAAGACCAGGGGGTCGGGTACGAGCAGTACTTC.

At least ten counts were recorded for this clonotype. The rearrangement uses TRBV7-3 and TRBJ2-3, with 10 bases lining up with TRBD2. Trimming removed 4 bases from V and 2 bases from J; junction bases left unmatched: 3. Germline V gene data show CDR1 as SGHTA and CDR2 as FQGTGA. The CDR3 has 15 residues. In nucleotides, the CDR3 is TGTGCCAGCAGCTGGAGCGGGGGGGACACAGATACGCAGTATTTT. It specifies CASSWSGGDTDTQYF.

The sample holds many counts of this clonotype. This chain links TRBV20-1 with TRBJ2-3, with TRBD2 matching over 9 bases. CDR1 is DFQATT and CDR2 is SNEGSKA in the germline V gene (reference sequence). The V segment lost 0 bases and the J segment 5 bases; nucleotides outside the gene matches: 6. This CDR3 region has 15 residues. CDR3 amino acids: CSARERTSAGDTQYF. The CDR3 DNA is TGCAGTGCTAGAGAAAGGACTAGCGCGGGAGATACGCAGTATTTT.

This chain joins TRBV29-1 and TRBJ2-1; no definite D call. Germline V gene data show CDR1 as SQVTM and CDR2 as ANQGSEA. The CDR3 has 11 amino acids. V dropped 3 bases and J dropped 5 bases, with 5 bases sitting between them. The CDR3 here is CSVEENNEQFF. CDR3 DNA sequence: TGCAGCGTTGAGGAGAACAATGAGCAGTTCTTC.

This chain joins TRBV19 and TRBJ1-6; D not resolved. This CDR3 is built from 11 residues. Trimming removed 5 bases at V and 9 bases at J, with 5 bases between. Germline V gene data show CDR1 as LNHDA and CDR2 as SQIVND (reference sequence). CDR3 protein: CASSDGSPLHF. In nucleotides, the CDR3 is TGTGCCAGTAGTGACGGTTCACCCCTCCACTTT. Full variable domain (outside the CDR3, taken from reference TRBV19 and TRBJ1-6): DGGITQSPKYLFRKEGQNVTLSCEQNLNHDAMYWYRQDPGQGLRLIYYSQIVNDFQKGDIAEGYSVSREKKESFPLTVTSAQKNPTAFYLCASSDGSPLHFGNGTRLTVT.

This clonotype occurred many times. This sequence joins TRBV7-8 and TRBJ1-1; no definite D call. CDR3 length: 12 residues. Trimming removed 0 bases from V and 8 bases from J, with 7 bases in between. Germline V CDR1 and CDR2: SGHVS, FQNEAQ. The CDR3 spells CASSLAAEEAFF. The CDR3 coding sequence is TGTGCCAGCAGCTTAGCAGCAGAAGAAGCTTTCTTT.

There are many counts of this clonotype. The V gene is TRBV7-2, the J gene TRBJ2-1; D is unclear. The germline gives CDR1 SGHTA, CDR2 FQGNSA. Deletions cut 4 bases from V and 3 bases from J, with 7 bases between. The CDR3 is 13 amino acids. The CDR3 reads CASSYENYNEQFF. The CDR3 DNA reads TGTGCCAGCAGCTATGAGAACTACAATGAGCAGTTCTTC.

The table lists this clonotype with many counts. The V call is TRBV12-5, the J call TRBJ2-2, with TRBD1 matching over 7 bases. CDR1 and CDR2 (germline): LGHNT, FRNRAP. The CDR3 contains 15 residues. V was clipped by 5 bases and J by 7 bases; unmatched bases: 10. CDR3 sequence (DNA): TGTGCTAGTGGTCAAAGACAGGGAGTAAGCGGGGAGCTGTTTTTT. Protein: CASGQRQGVSGELFF. The full variable domain, with the rest looked up from reference TRBV12-5 and TRBJ2-2, is DARVTQTPRHKVTEMGQEVTMRCQPILGHNTVFWYRQTMMQGLELLAYFRNRAPLDDSGMPKDRFSAEMPDATLATLKIQPSEPRDSAVYFCASGQRQGVSGELFFGEGSRLTVL.

This clonotype was counted ten times or more. The chain uses TRBV4-1 and TRBJ2-5; 10 bases match TRBD2. This CDR3 has 17 amino acids. The germline gives CDR1 MGHRA, CDR2 YSYEKL. The J segment lost 1 base and the V segment lost 0 bases, leaving 5 bases of the junction unmatched. CDR3 sequence (DNA): TGCGCCAGCAGCCAAGACCCTAGCGGGGGACTCCAAGAGACCCAGTACTTC. Protein: CASSQDPSGGLQETQYF.

This clonotype has at least ten counts. The genes are TRBV7-9 and TRBJ1-1; D is undetermined. From germline, CDR1 is SEHNR and CDR2 FQNEAQ (reference sequence). V gave up 4 bases and J gave up 5 bases, with 14 bases separating them. The CDR3 covers 14 residues. The CDR3 region has the DNA TGTGCCAGCAGCTCCCGCGACGGGAGGACTGAAGCTTTCTTT. It yields the protein CASSSRDGRTEAFF.

This clonotype has at least ten counts. Sequence at one end of the junction differs from germline and may be a read error. V usage is TRBV4-3 and J usage is TRBJ2-7; tentative D call: TRBD1 (5 bases). CDR1 is LGHNA and CDR2 is YSLEER in the germline V gene. The CDR3 consists of 12 residues. The CDR3 spells CASSQDHRRERF. The CDR3 DNA reads TGCGCCAGCAGCCAAGACCACCGCAGGGAACGTTTC.

This chain joins TRBV6-6 and TRBJ1-5, with TRBD1 as a possible D gene (5 bases). This CDR3 has 17 residues. Trimming took off 0 bases at V and 2 bases at J, with 14 bases between the two ends. Germline loops: CDR1 MNHNY, CDR2 SVGAGI (reference sequence). CDR3 region: CASSYSNYGAGNQPQHF. The CDR3 nucleotides are TGTGCCAGCAGTTACTCGAATTATGGGGCGGGCAATCAGCCCCAGCATTTT.

There are many counts of this clonotype. The chain couples TRBV6-6 to TRBJ1-2; D might be TRBD1 (6 bases). The germline CDR1 and CDR2 sequences are MNHNY and SVGAGI (reference sequence). This CDR3 comprises 15 residues. The V end was cut by 6 bases, the J end by 4 bases, with 18 bases between. The chain's CDR3 is CASSQNRIGGYGYTF. The DNA for the CDR3 is TGTGCCAGCAGCCAAAACCGGATAGGGGGCTATGGCTACACCTTC.

This clonotype turned up a few times. The rearrangement links TRBV6-2 or TRBV6-3 to TRBJ2-1; D unresolved. CDR1 is MNHEY, CDR2 SVGEGT, per germline. The length of the CDR3 is 14 residues. V dropped 0 bases and J dropped 6 bases, with 9 bases sitting between them. CDR3 amino acids: CASSYSSVGNEQFF. DNA for the CDR3: TGTGCCAGCAGTTACTCGAGCGTGGGCAATGAGCAGTTCTTC.

This clonotype was detected ten times or more. The rearrangement uses TRBV28 and TRBJ2-6; D gene uncertain. The CDR3 contains 16 residues. With 6 bases removed from V and 5 bases from J, the gap between germline ends came to 17 bases. CDR1 and CDR2 from the germline V gene are MDHEN and SYDVKM. DNA of the CDR3: TGTGCCAGCAGCAAATACTCCTGGGCGAGGGCCAACGTCCTGACTTTC. Its protein is CASSKYSWARANVLTF.

This clonotype showed up many times. J is TRBJ1-6 and V is TRBV20-1, with D perhaps matching TRBD1 (6 bases). The V gene's germline CDR1 is DFQATT and CDR2 SNEGSKA (reference sequence). The CDR3 is made up of 17 amino acids. Between the trimmed V and J ends, which lost 0 bases and 0 bases, there was a span of 12 bases. CDR3 sequence: CSARDTGLSSYNSPLHF. The CDR3 DNA reads as TGCAGTGCTAGAGATACAGGGCTAAGCTCCTATAATTCACCCCTCCACTTT.